The 8 T cell receptor beta chains presented below share a single source sample, sequenced in a study of blood T cell repertoires in COVID-19. The protocol was immunoSEQ multiplex PCR, while the TCRdb copy is restricted to in-frame clones and leaves out a portion. The profile covers about 100,000 clones, with 75% to 95% appearing a single time and about 6.3% taken by the ten largest. The sequenced material came from peripheral blood. These receptors came from a human donor in a cohort sampled during active COVID-19.

In DNA form, the CDR3 reads TGTGCCAGCAGTTCTAGCGGGGCGCTGGGATCCCAGTACTTC. It is translated as CASSSSGALGSQYF. V usage is TRBV6-2 or TRBV6-3 and J usage is TRBJ2-5; TRBD2 aligns across 9 bases. This CDR3 has 14 amino acids. V gave up 4 bases and J gave up 9 bases; unmatched junction bases: 9. Germline lookup yields CDR1 MNHEY and CDR2 SVGEGT.

The chain combines TRBV13 with TRBJ1-5, with TRBD1 identical over 9 bases. CDR1 and CDR2 from the germline V gene are PRHDT and FYEKMQ (reference sequence). The CDR3 has 17 amino acids. The V segment lost 3 bases and the J segment 8 bases; nucleotides outside the gene matches: 14. Here the CDR3 reads CASSFSSGQGGVEPQHF. In nucleotides, the CDR3 is TGTGCCAGCAGCTTCTCCTCGGGACAGGGTGGAGTGGAGCCCCAGCATTTT. Full variable domain (missing parts from reference TRBV13 and TRBJ1-5): AAGVIQSPRHLIKEKRETATLKCYPIPRHDTVYWYQQGPGQDPQFLISFYEKMQSDKGSIPDRFSAQQFSDYHSELNMSSLELGDSALYFCASSFSSGQGGVEPQHFGDGTRLSIL.

This sequence joins TRBV9 and TRBJ2-1, with TRBD2 as a possible D gene (6 bases). V was trimmed by 3 bases and J by 4 bases, leaving 17 bases between them. This CDR3 is built from 16 residues. CDR1 is SGDLS and CDR2 is YYNGEE in the germline V gene. The chain's CDR3 is CASSETPGTGYNEQFF. DNA for the CDR3: TGTGCCAGCAGCGAAACCCCCGGGACTGGGTACAATGAGCAGTTCTTC.

This sequence joins TRBV20-1 and TRBJ1-1; unclear D gene. V was pared by 8 bases and J by 11 bases, with 18 bases between. CDR1 and CDR2 from the germline V gene are DFQATT and SNEGSKA (reference sequence). CDR3 size: 11 residues. Here the CDR3 DNA reads TGCAGTTGGCTCTTGGCGGGAAGTGCTTTCTTT. It specifies CSWLLAGSAFF.

The chain is built from TRBV9 and TRBJ1-1; D is ambiguous. Germline values: CDR1 SGDLS, CDR2 YYNGEE. The CDR3 length is 14 residues. Deletions cut 0 bases from V and 1 base from J, with 7 bases between. The CDR3 loop reads CASSVVPKNTEAFF. The CDR3 DNA follows: TGTGCCAGCAGCGTAGTTCCAAAGAACACTGAAGCTTTCTTT.

V gene TRBV19 combines with J gene TRBJ2-4; tentative D call: TRBD1 (6 bases). Germline-derived CDR1 and CDR2 are LNHDA and SQIVND (reference sequence). The germline V and J ends were trimmed by 4 bases and 0 bases, with 13 bases remaining between them. This CDR3 has 16 amino acids. The CDR3 DNA follows: TGTGCCAGTAGTACCCCAGGGGCCTTAGCCAAAAACATTCAGTACTTC. This translates into CASSTPGALAKNIQYF.

This chain uses TRBV6-6 with TRBJ1-1; D unclear. This CDR3 region has 10 residues. Germline lookup yields CDR1 MNHNY and CDR2 SVGAGI (reference sequence). V was shortened by 2 bases and J by 11 bases, with 6 bases between the two germline ends. The CDR3 spells CASSYGEAFF. Here the CDR3 DNA reads TGTGCCAGCAGTTACGGGGAGGCTTTCTTT.

The chain carries TRBV13 and TRBJ2-5; D possibly corresponds to TRBD2 (6 bases). Trimming shortened V by 5 bases and J by 4 bases, and 11 bases separated the two germline ends. CDR1 and CDR2 (germline): PRHDT, FYEKMQ (reference sequence). There are 13 residues in the CDR3. CDR3: CASSLGRPETQYF. The CDR3 DNA sequence: TGTGCCAGCAGCCTGGGGAGGCCAGAGACCCAGTACTTC. The variable domain in full, with the rest retrieved from reference TRBV13 and TRBJ2-5, is AAGVIQSPRHLIKEKRETATLKCYPIPRHDTVYWYQQGPGQDPQFLISFYEKMQSDKGSIPDRFSAQQFSDYHSELNMSSLELGDSALYFCASSLGRPETQYFGPGTRLLVL.